A single sample is the source of the 10 T cell receptor beta chains below, sequenced in a study of cytomegalovirus exposure and HLA in healthy donors. Researchers ran the PCR with 60 Vbeta and 13 Jbeta primers. TCRdb's copy holds only in-frame clones and misses some; the assay was immunoSEQ multiplex PCR. Among about 130,000 clones listed, just under 80% were seen once. Sequences were obtained from PBMCs. All receptors come from a woman aged 40 to 50 in good health and CMV-seronegative.

The chain joins TRBV5-6 to TRBJ1-6; 10 nucleotides agree with TRBD1. V shed 3 bases, J shed 5 bases, and the junction held 5 bases outside the gene matches. Germline CDR1 is SGHDT and CDR2 is YYEEEE. The CDR3 runs 16 residues. DNA of the CDR3: TGTGCCAGCAGCTCTAGACAGGGGGCGAATAATTCACCCCTCCACTTT. Its protein product is CASSSRQGANNSPLHF.

This chain connects TRBV28 to TRBJ2-5, with 7 positions matching TRBD2. Judging by the DNA end, TRBJ2-7 fits better; the J call may be wrong. Germline V gives CDR1 MDHEN, CDR2 SYDVKM. There are 13 residues in the CDR3. The CDR3 DNA follows: TGTGCCAGCCGCCCGGGAGGCCTCTACGAGCAGTACTTC. Its protein product is CASRPGGLYEQYF.

For this clone: One junction end disagrees with the germline gene, perhaps due to a read error. The chain has TRBV7-3 and TRBJ2-6; TRBD1 might be the D (5 bases). CDR1 SGHTA and CDR2 FQGTGA come from the germline V gene. The CDR3 runs to 15 residues. The CDR3 DNA sequence: TGTGCCAGCAGCTCCCACCTCTCTGGGGCCAACGGCCTGACTTTC. It yields the protein CASSSHLSGANGLTF.

CDR3 sequence: CSVARDYEQYF. The CDR3 nucleotides are TGCAGCGTTGCCCGGGACTACGAGCAGTACTTC. The chain couples TRBV29-1 to TRBJ2-7, with D perhaps TRBD2 (5 bases). The CDR3 contains 11 residues. CDR1 is SQVTM, CDR2 ANQGSEA, per germline. The ends were cut back, 4 bases at V and 3 bases at J, with 7 bases in the middle.

V is TRBV30 and J is TRBJ2-7; a weak D match, TRBD1 (6 bases). V lost 1 base and J lost 3, with 7 bases in between. CDR1 is GTSNPN and CDR2 is SVGIG in the germline V gene (reference sequence). CDR3 length equals 12 residues. The chain's CDR3 is CAWSEDSYEQYF. In DNA form, the CDR3 reads TGTGCCTGGAGTGAGGACAGCTACGAGCAGTACTTC.

The rearrangement joins TRBV21-1 to TRBJ2-5; the table names TRBD2, a call not compared with the DNA. TRBV21-1 represents a pseudogene. The CDR3 is 12 amino acids. This CDR3 is CASSRGAETQYF. The CDR3 nucleotides read TGTGCCAGCAGCCGGGGGGCGGAGACCCAGTACTTC.

The chain employs TRBV4-2 and TRBJ1-1, with D uncertain. The V gene lost 1 base and the J gene lost 2 bases, with 5 bases spanning the gap. CDR1 and CDR2 (germline): LGHNA, YNFKEQ. The CDR3 has 13 residues. CDR3 DNA: TGTGCCAGCAGCCAAGGGCACAACACTGAAGCTTTCTTT. It yields the protein CASSQGHNTEAFF.

V is TRBV10-2 and J is TRBJ2-5, with 8 bases lining up with TRBD2. This CDR3 comprises 16 residues. J was trimmed by 5 bases and V by 6 bases; bases with no gene match: 14. CDR1 is WSHSY and CDR2 is SAAADI in the germline V gene. This chain's CDR3 is CASREPSGREWETQYF. The CDR3 nucleotides read TGCGCCAGCAGGGAACCATCCGGGAGGGAGTGGGAGACCCAGTACTTC.

The chain uses TRBV5-5 and TRBJ2-7; D ambiguous. Germline-derived CDR1 and CDR2 are SGHKS and YYEKEE (reference sequence). CDR3 length: 12 amino acids. The ends were cut back, 2 bases at V and 0 bases at J, with 3 bases in the middle. This CDR3 reads CASSFNSYEQYF. CDR3 sequence (DNA): TGTGCCAGCAGCTTCAACTCCTACGAGCAGTACTTC.

V and J are TRBV19 and TRBJ1-3; D unresolved. Germline CDR1 reads LNHDA; CDR2 reads SQIVND (reference sequence). V dropped 9 bases and J dropped 4 bases, with 13 bases sitting between them. There are 13 residues in the CDR3. Here the CDR3 DNA reads TGTGCCAGCAACCCGGTCCCCGGAAACACCATATATTTT. It is translated as CASNPVPGNTIYF.